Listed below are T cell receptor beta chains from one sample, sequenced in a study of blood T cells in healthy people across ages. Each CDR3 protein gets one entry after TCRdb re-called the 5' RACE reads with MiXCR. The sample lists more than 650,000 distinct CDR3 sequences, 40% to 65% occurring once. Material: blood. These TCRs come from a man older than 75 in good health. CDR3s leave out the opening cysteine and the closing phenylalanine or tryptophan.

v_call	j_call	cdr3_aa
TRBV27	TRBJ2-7	ASRGQDTPYEQY
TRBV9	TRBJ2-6	ASSPNARGSGANVLT
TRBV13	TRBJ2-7	ASGFSSDEGYEQY
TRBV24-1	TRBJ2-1	ATSDDHWIGNNEQF
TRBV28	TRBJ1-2	ASSFRDYGYT
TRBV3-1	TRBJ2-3	ASSQMALGHRDAY
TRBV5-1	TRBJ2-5	ASRRAGGHQETQY
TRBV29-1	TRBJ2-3	SVEVPHRTSGIADTQY
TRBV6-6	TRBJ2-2	ASSRPTSGNTGELF
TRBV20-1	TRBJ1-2	SASRSRGYT
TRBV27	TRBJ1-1	ASRQTDTEAF
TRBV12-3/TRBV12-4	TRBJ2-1	ATSLGLAGVGSYNEQF
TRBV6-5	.	ASSRQGGYLYNEQY
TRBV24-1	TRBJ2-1	ATSDLLGGYNEQF
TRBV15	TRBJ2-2	ATSKEIAAGELF
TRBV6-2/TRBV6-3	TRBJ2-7	ASSYPAGDEQY
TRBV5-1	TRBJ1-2	ASSPEGRQAYGYT